The 2 T cell receptor beta chains reported below all come from one sample, sequenced in a study of neurological immune-mediated disorders. In TCRdb, the 5' RACE reads were re-called with MiXCR into one record per CDR3 protein. Of 65,000 to 85,000 distinct CDR3 sequences in the sample, 2.5% to 4% were seen once. The specimen sequenced was PBMCs. The origin of the receptors is a woman aged 45-60 years with multiple sclerosis.

A word on this clonotype: A much larger clone lies one base from this, so it may be a read error. The CDR3: CASSLVSGTGAKVLTF. The CDR3 bases are TGTGCCAGCAGCTTGGTGTCGGGGACTGGGGCCAAAGTCCTGACTTTC. The chain has TRBV5-6 and TRBJ2-6, with a tentative D call TRBD2 (6 bases). The CDR3 loop spans 16 amino acids. CDR1 SGHDT and CDR2 YYEEEE come from the germline V gene.

V and J are TRBV20-1 and TRBJ1-1, with TRBD1 identical over 7 bases. The trim removed 3 bases at V and 1 base at J, leaving 2 bases unmatched. The CDR3 covers 13 residues. Germline lookup yields CDR1 DFQATT and CDR2 SNEGSKA (reference sequence). The CDR3 DNA reads TGCAGTGCTAGTAGACAGGGGAACACTGAAGCTTTCTTT. Protein product: CSASRQGNTEAFF.